This T cell receptor (beta chain) appears in the sequencing data of a study of blood T cell repertoires in COVID-19. As originally analysed: From reference gene primer amplification, estimates of nucleated cell counts were derived. The assay was immunoSEQ multiplex PCR, and TCRdb's table has in-frame clones only and misses some. D and trimming come from the DNA, and the V and J calls and clone size come from that table. This sample has about 200,000 clones; about 95% occur once, and the top ten carry 0.6% to 0.8%. Seattle participants joined during active infection and were tracked over time. V lost 5 bases and J lost 0; bases outside the gene matches: 10. This CDR3 has 19 residues. CDR1 SGHAT and CDR2 FQNNGV come from the germline V gene.

Sample: peripheral blood. The receptor was isolated from a man aged 30 to 39 with COVID-19, enrolled during active disease. The chain is built from TRBV11-2 and TRBJ2-1; 13 bases are shared with TRBD2. In DNA, the CDR3 is TGTGCCAGCAGCATCCCCGGGGGACTAGCGGGGTACTCCTACAATGAGCAGTTCTTC. Amino acids: CASSIPGGLAGYSYNEQFF.